Following are 8 T cell receptor beta chains from one sample sequenced in a study of CD8+ T cells in alopecia areata. Sequencing used cDNA as its template, made by extracting RNA and reverse transcribing it. Sequencing was performed with immunoSEQ multiplex PCR; in TCRdb, only in-frame clones are kept and a portion is missing. The sample records about 150,000 clones, approximately 56% being singletons. The sequencing input was CD8+ T cells sorted from blood. The receptors derive from a human donor in good health.

The chain is built from TRBV20-1 and TRBJ2-7, with no clear D. Germline V lookup: CDR1 DFQATT, CDR2 SNEGSKA (reference sequence). CDR3 length equals 10 residues. V was trimmed by 7 bases and J by 4 bases, leaving 8 bases between them. The CDR3 DNA reads as TGCAGTGTAGGGCCTTACGAGCAGTACTTC. Amino acid sequence: CSVGPYEQYF.

The V gene is TRBV14, the J gene TRBJ1-1, with 7 bases fitting TRBD1. The CDR3 runs 13 residues. The J segment lost 6 bases and the V segment lost 4 bases, leaving 5 bases of the junction unmatched. Per the germline V gene, CDR1 is SGHDN and CDR2 is FVKESK. CDR3 protein: CASSLRGRPEAFF. The CDR3 DNA follows: TGTGCCAGCAGCCTCAGGGGGAGGCCTGAAGCTTTCTTT.

The chain employs TRBV6-5 and TRBJ2-1; D may be TRBD2 (5 bases). Germline V lookup: CDR1 MNHEY, CDR2 SVGAGI. The CDR3 consists of 11 residues. The V gene lost 6 bases and the J gene lost 9 bases, with 9 bases spanning the gap. For the CDR3, the DNA is TGTGCCAGCAGCGTAGGGAGTGAGCAGTTCTTC. Translation gives CASSVGSEQFF.

The chain is built from TRBV29-1 and TRBJ2-1; D gene uncertain. This CDR3 is built from 14 residues. V shed 7 bases and J shed 0 bases, with 13 bases lying between them. The germline V gene encodes CDR1 SQVTM and CDR2 ANQGSEA. This CDR3 is CSAVTESSYNEQFF. The CDR3 DNA sequence: TGCAGCGCTGTTACAGAAAGCTCCTACAATGAGCAGTTCTTC.

This chain links TRBV11-2 with TRBJ2-7, with 7 bases fitting TRBD1. Trimming at V came to 3 bases and at J to 5 bases, leaving 4 bases not matched to a gene. The CDR3 consists of 13 residues. CDR1 SGHAT and CDR2 FQNNGV come from the germline V gene. CDR3 sequence: CASSFGTVDEQYF. DNA for the CDR3: TGTGCCAGCAGCTTTGGGACAGTTGACGAGCAGTACTTC.

This clone was observed a single time. The rearrangement links TRBV27 to TRBJ2-5, with D maybe TRBD1 (6 bases). V dropped 0 bases and J dropped 3 bases, with 17 bases sitting between them. This CDR3 spans 17 amino acids. Germline V lookup: CDR1 MNHEY, CDR2 SMNVEV (reference sequence). The CDR3 DNA is TGTGCCAGCAGTTTATCGATCAGGGGTTCTATAGAAGAGACCCAGTACTTC. This encodes CASSLSIRGSIEETQYF.

The gene calls are TRBV28 and TRBJ2-5; D unresolved. CDR1 MDHEN and CDR2 SYDVKM come from the germline V gene. V lost 1 base and J lost 3, with 9 bases in between. This CDR3 has 14 amino acids. CDR3 bases: TGTGCCAGCAGTTTATTTACTTGGGAAGAGACCCAGTACTTC. It encodes CASSLFTWEETQYF. The entire variable domain, with the rest obtained from reference TRBV28 and TRBJ2-5, is as follows: DVKVTQSSRYLVKRTGEKVFLECVQDMDHENMFWYRQDPGLGLRLIYFSYDVKMKEKGDIPEGYSVSREKKERFSLILESASTNQTSMYLCASSLFTWEETQYFGPGTRLLVL.

The V call is TRBV28, the J call TRBJ2-1, with 8 bases aligning to TRBD2. V was pared by 0 bases and J by 7 bases, with 5 bases of the junction left unmatched. From germline, CDR1 is MDHEN and CDR2 SYDVKM. There are 15 residues in the CDR3. CDR3 loop: CASSLWAGGENEQFF. DNA of the CDR3: TGTGCCAGCAGTTTATGGGCGGGAGGTGAGAATGAGCAGTTCTTC.